This is a list of T cell receptor beta chains from one sample in a study of identical twins. TCRdb re-called the 5' RACE reads with MiXCR, one entry per CDR3 protein. The sample includes 400,000 to 500,000 distinct CDR3 sequences, roughly 20% of them seen just once. The sequenced sample consisted of naive T cells sorted from blood. All receptors derive from a man aged 50-60 years in good health. Each CDR3 is given with its conserved first and last residue. A D gene is named only where the DNA matches it firmly. Clone size is given for some rows only: seen once, a few or many times, or a class if the clone is expanded.

clone_size	d_call	j_call	cdr3_length	v_call	cdr3_aa	cdr3_nt
NA	NA	TRBJ1-2	15	TRBV11-2	CASSSGSAGLYGYTF	TGTGCCAGCAGCTCAGGGTCGGCGGGATTATATGGCTACACCTTC
few	NA	TRBJ1-2	12	TRBV11-2	CASSPQGMGYTF	TGTGCCAGCAGCCCCCAGGGGATGGGCTACACCTTC
many	TRBD1	TRBJ2-7	15	TRBV28	CASNPPGQGAYEQYF	TGTGCCAGCAATCCCCCGGGACAGGGGGCCTACGAGCAGTACTTC
NA	NA	TRBJ1-5	17	TRBV19	CASSPHSRGGPGQPQHF	TGTGCCAGTAGCCCCCATAGTAGGGGAGGGCCCGGGCAGCCCCAGCATTTT
many	NA	TRBJ2-7	14	TRBV6-1	CASSRNQDWVEQYF	TGTGCCAGCAGTCGGAACCAGGATTGGGTTGAGCAGTACTTC
many	TRBD1	TRBJ1-5	15	TRBV12-3/TRBV12-4	CASRATGGNNQPQHF	TGTGCCAGCAGAGCAACAGGGGGAAATAATCAGCCCCAGCATTTT
many	TRBD2	TRBJ2-1	16	TRBV4-3	CASSQGVAGGDNEQFF	TGCGCCAGCAGCCAGGGAGTAGCGGGAGGGGACAATGAGCAGTTCTTC
NA	NA	TRBJ1-1	14	TRBV6-5	CASSYTGTNTEAFF	TGTGCCAGCAGTTACACAGGGACAAACACTGAAGCTTTCTTT
many	TRBD2	TRBJ2-2	19	TRBV20-1	CSARDFRTSGSARTGELFF	TGCAGTGCTAGAGATTTTAGGACTAGCGGGAGTGCGAGGACCGGGGAGCTGTTTTTT
NA	NA	TRBJ2-5	16	TRBV11-2	CASSPRAGATGWTQYF	TGTGCCAGCAGCCCCAGGGCGGGGGCGACCGGGTGGACCCAGTACTTC
few	TRBD2	TRBJ2-1	20	TRBV6-2/TRBV6-3	CASSYSAVALAGVSYNEQFF	TGTGCCAGCAGTTACTCTGCAGTCGCCCTAGCGGGGGTTTCCTACAATGAGCAGTTCTTC
NA	NA	TRBJ2-3	16	TRBV21-1	CASSRDRGFGTDTQYF	TGTGCCAGCAGCCGGGACAGGGGGTTTGGCACAGATACGCAGTATTTT
NA	NA	TRBJ2-6	16	TRBV12-3/TRBV12-4	CASSFGPNSGANVLTF	TGTGCCAGCAGTTTTGGTCCTAACTCTGGGGCCAACGTCCTGACTTTC
many	NA	TRBJ1-1	11	TRBV12-3/TRBV12-4	CASSLGGIAFF	TGTGCCAGCAGTTTGGGGGGGATAGCTTTCTTT
once	NA	TRBJ1-1	18	TRBV6-5	CASSYSILYWGAGTEAFF	TGTGCCAGCAGTTACTCGATATTATACTGGGGCGCGGGAACTGAAGCTTTCTTT
NA	TRBD1	TRBJ2-1	14	TRBV18	CASSATGVYNEQFF	TGTGCCAGCTCAGCGACAGGGGTCTACAATGAGCAGTTCTTC